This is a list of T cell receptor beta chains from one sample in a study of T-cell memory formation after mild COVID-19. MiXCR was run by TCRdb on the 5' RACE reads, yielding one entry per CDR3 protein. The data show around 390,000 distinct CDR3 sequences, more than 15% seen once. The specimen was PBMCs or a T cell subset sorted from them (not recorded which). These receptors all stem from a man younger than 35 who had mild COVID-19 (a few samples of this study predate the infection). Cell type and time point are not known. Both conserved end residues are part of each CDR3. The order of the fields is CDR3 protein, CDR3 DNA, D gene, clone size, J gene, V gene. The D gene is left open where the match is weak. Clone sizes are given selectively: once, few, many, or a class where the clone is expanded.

CDR3 protein: CASSYSFRGEAKNIQYF; CDR3 DNA: TGTGCCAGCAGTTACTCTTTCAGGGGGGAGGCCAAAAACATTCAGTACTTC; D gene: NA; clone size: few; J gene: TRBJ2-4; V gene: TRBV6-5
CDR3 protein: CASSLAPRAWETQYF; CDR3 DNA: TGTGCCAGCAGCTTAGCGCCCCGGGCCTGGGAGACCCAGTACTTC; D gene: NA; clone size: NA; J gene: TRBJ2-5; V gene: TRBV7-2
CDR3 protein: CASSQRGGDYGYTF; CDR3 DNA: TGTGCCAGCAGCCAACGAGGGGGCGACTATGGCTACACCTTC; D gene: TRBD1; clone size: NA; J gene: TRBJ1-2; V gene: TRBV3-1
CDR3 protein: CASSPGTSGPKETQYF; CDR3 DNA: TGTGCCAGCTCACCAGGGACTAGCGGGCCAAAAGAGACCCAGTACTTC; D gene: TRBD2; clone size: NA; J gene: TRBJ2-5; V gene: TRBV18
CDR3 protein: CSARDPRVDLGQGNYGYTF; CDR3 DNA: TGCAGTGCTAGAGATCCGAGGGTTGACTTGGGACAGGGGAACTATGGCTACACCTTC; D gene: TRBD1; clone size: many; J gene: TRBJ1-2; V gene: TRBV20-1
CDR3 protein: CASSTGLNYGYTF; CDR3 DNA: TGCGCCAGCAGCACCGGTTTGAACTATGGCTACACCTTC; D gene: NA; clone size: NA; J gene: TRBJ1-2; V gene: TRBV4-1
CDR3 protein: CASSPGQSNEKLFF; CDR3 DNA: TGTGCCAGCAGTCCGGGACAGTCTAATGAAAAACTGTTTTTT; D gene: TRBD1; clone size: NA; J gene: TRBJ1-4; V gene: TRBV12-3/TRBV12-4
CDR3 protein: CASRPRGRGSGNTIYF; CDR3 DNA: TGTGCCAGCAGGCCCCGGGGCAGGGGGTCTGGAAACACCATATATTTT; D gene: NA; clone size: NA; J gene: TRBJ1-3; V gene: TRBV21-1
CDR3 protein: CASTPRGGLNTEAFF; CDR3 DNA: TGTGCCAGCACCCCTCGAGGGGGACTGAACACTGAAGCTTTCTTT; D gene: NA; clone size: few; J gene: TRBJ1-1; V gene: TRBV6-6
CDR3 protein: CASSYVSQGSQPQHF; CDR3 DNA: TGTGCCAGCAGTTACGTGTCGCAGGGGAGTCAGCCCCAGCATTTT; D gene: NA; clone size: few; J gene: TRBJ1-5; V gene: TRBV6-6
CDR3 protein: CASSYGIDEQYF; CDR3 DNA: TGTGCCAGCAGTTACGGGATCGACGAGCAGTACTTC; D gene: NA; clone size: few; J gene: TRBJ2-7; V gene: TRBV6-2/TRBV6-3